The 19 T cell receptor beta chains presented below share a single source sample, sequenced in a study of early stage breast cancer tumors. Profiled with immunoSEQ multiplex PCR; TCRdb holds only in-frame clones, not every one. The sample lists around 9,700 clones, around 80% occurring once. What was sequenced was breast tumor tissue. These receptors were taken from a person aged 70 to 85 with breast cancer.

This clone was detected only once. This chain links TRBV5-1 with TRBJ2-3; 8 nucleotides align to TRBD2. Losses at the gene ends were 2 bases for V and 0 bases for J; bases not matched to a gene: 8. The CDR3 sequence is 17 residues long. Germline values: CDR1 SGHRS, CDR2 YFSETQ. CDR3 sequence: CASSFGSGGPSTDTQYF. As DNA, the CDR3 is TGCGCCAGCAGCTTCGGGTCGGGAGGGCCAAGCACAGATACGCAGTATTTT.

This rearrangement joins TRBV7-9 to TRBJ2-7, with TRBD2 matching over 8 bases. CDR1 is SEHNR, CDR2 FQNEAQ, per germline (reference sequence). V lost 1 base to trimming and J lost 2 bases; unmatched junction nucleotides: 4. The CDR3 has 15 amino acids. DNA of the CDR3: TGTGCCAGCAGCTTAGTAGCGGGACCGACCTACGAGCAGTACTTC. This codes for CASSLVAGPTYEQYF. Full variable domain (remainder filled in from reference TRBV7-9 and TRBJ2-7): DTGVSQNPRHKITKRGQNVTFRCDPISEHNRLYWYRQTLGQGPEFLTYFQNEAQLEKSRLLSDRFSAERPKGSFSTLEIQRTEQGDSAMYLCASSLVAGPTYEQYFGPGTRLTVT.

J is TRBJ1-4 and V is TRBV19; 8 bases match TRBD1. The V segment lost 4 bases and the J segment 7 bases; nucleotides outside the gene matches: 8. Germline CDR1 is LNHDA and CDR2 is SQIVND (reference sequence). This CDR3 has 15 residues. The CDR3 DNA is TGTGCCAGTAGTACAAGACAGGGGACGGGTGAAAAACTGTTTTTT. As protein: CASSTRQGTGEKLFF.

The chain carries TRBV15 and TRBJ1-5; 9 bases map to TRBD1. Trimming removed 0 bases from V and 6 bases from J; junction bases left unmatched: 3. Germline-derived CDR1 and CDR2 are LNHNV and YYDKDF (reference sequence). CDR3 size: 15 residues. DNA of the CDR3: TGTGCCACCAGCAGAGACCGACAGGGGGGTCAGCCCCAGCATTTT. Protein: CATSRDRQGGQPQHF.

V and J are TRBV29-1 and TRBJ1-1; TRBD1 agrees at 7 bases. The V gene end was trimmed by 4 bases and the J gene end by 2 bases; junction bases not matched to a gene: 4. From germline, CDR1 is SQVTM and CDR2 ANQGSEA. This CDR3 contains 13 residues. CDR3 DNA sequence: TGCAGCGTTGGGGTAGGGGGCAACACTGAAGCTTTCTTT. Protein product: CSVGVGGNTEAFF.

This clone has just a few counts. The rearrangement uses TRBV6-6 and TRBJ1-6, with TRBD1 as a possible D gene (5 bases). CDR1 is MNHNY and CDR2 is SVGAGI in the germline V gene (reference sequence). CDR3 length: 12 amino acids. The V gene lost 6 bases and the J gene lost 11 bases, with 11 bases spanning the gap. In nucleotides, the CDR3 is TGTGCCAGCAGAGGGGCCTTTACACCCCTCCACTTT. It is translated as CASRGAFTPLHF.

In this sample, this clone is medium-sized. The chain uses TRBV11-2 and TRBJ1-4, with D unresolved. V dropped 5 bases and J dropped 2 bases, with 15 bases sitting between them. The CDR3 is 16 residues long. The germline V gene has CDR1 SGHAT and CDR2 FQNNGV. CDR3 sequence (DNA): TGTGCCAGCAGCCTAGGCGGCGGAATCACTAATGAAAAACTGTTTTTT. Its translation is CASSLGGGITNEKLFF.

The rearrangement links TRBV19 to TRBJ1-3; possible D gene TRBD1, 5 bases. Germline V CDR1 and CDR2: LNHDA, SQIVND (reference sequence). This CDR3 is 14 amino acids long. The germline V and J ends were trimmed by 5 bases and 3 bases, with 11 bases remaining between them. Here the CDR3 reads CASSSRTYGNTIYF. As DNA, the CDR3 is TGTGCCAGTAGTTCCCGGACATATGGAAACACCATATATTTT.

The chain links TRBV5-1 to TRBJ2-5; D perhaps matches TRBD2 (5 bases). Germline loops: CDR1 SGHRS, CDR2 YFSETQ. This CDR3 region has 14 residues. V shed 0 bases and J shed 6 bases, with 12 bases lying between them. CDR3 loop: CASSLVFSEKTQYF. The CDR3 DNA sequence: TGCGCCAGCAGCTTGGTATTTAGCGAGAAGACCCAGTACTTC. Based on the CDR3 plus reference TRBV5-1 and TRBJ2-5, the full variable domain is KAGVTQTPRYLIKTRGQQVTLSCSPISGHRSVSWYQQTPGQGLQFLFEYFSETQRNKGNFPGRFSGRQFSNSRSEMNVSTLELGDSALYLCASSLVFSEKTQYFGPGTRLLVL.

This clone was seen only once. The chain links TRBV29-1 to TRBJ2-7, with D perhaps matching TRBD2 (6 bases). Trimming took off 1 base at V and 8 bases at J, with 15 bases between the two ends. The CDR3 sequence is 13 residues long. Germline V gene data show CDR1 as SQVTM and CDR2 as ANQGSEA. Written as DNA, the CDR3 is TGCAGCGTTGAAGCCGCGGGGCCGGGAAAGCAGTACTTC. This encodes CSVEAAGPGKQYF.

This clone appeared once. V usage is TRBV7-9 and J usage is TRBJ2-3; 9 bases match TRBD1. V lost 5 bases and J lost 7; bases outside the gene matches: 10. CDR3 length equals 15 residues. Germline V gives CDR1 SEHNR, CDR2 FQNEAQ (reference sequence). The CDR3 nucleotides read TGTGCCAGCAGCCCCGGGACAGGGTATGACAATACGCAGTATTTT. This gives the protein CASSPGTGYDNTQYF.

The CDR3 DNA reads TGTGCCAGCAGCTTAAGGACAGGGGGCGCTGAAGCTTTCTTT. It yields the protein CASSLRTGGAEAFF. The chain combines TRBV7-9 with TRBJ1-1, with 11 positions matching TRBD1. V shed 2 bases and J 6 bases; nucleotides not matched to a gene: 2. CDR1 and CDR2 (germline): SEHNR, FQNEAQ (reference sequence). The CDR3 is 14 amino acids.

The sample holds a few counts of this clone. The CDR3 coding sequence is TGCGCCAGCAGCCCAAGCACAGATACGCAGTATTTT. Translation: CASSPSTDTQYF. The rearrangement uses TRBV5-1 and TRBJ2-3, with D unclear. CDR1 SGHRS and CDR2 YFSETQ come from the germline V gene. The CDR3 covers 12 residues. V was cut by 4 bases and J by 0 bases, with 3 bases left in between.

Only one count was recorded for this clone. The chain recombines TRBV4-2 with TRBJ2-4; tentative D call: TRBD1 (5 bases). V was clipped by 2 bases and J by 5 bases, with 13 bases between them. CDR1 is LGHNA, CDR2 YNFKEQ, per germline. The CDR3 extends over 15 amino acids. CDR3: CASSQRGDRQNIQYF. The DNA for the CDR3 is TGTGCCAGCAGCCAAAGGGGCGACCGACAAAACATTCAGTACTTC.

The rearrangement links TRBV9 to TRBJ1-4, with D possibly TRBD1 on 6 matching bases. CDR3 size: 15 residues. The germline CDR1 and CDR2 sequences are SGDLS and YYNGEE. Trimming removed 3 bases at V and 2 bases at J, with 11 bases between. This chain's CDR3 is CASSAGGGTNEKLFF. The CDR3 DNA reads TGTGCCAGCAGCGCCGGGGGGGGCACTAATGAAAAACTGTTTTTT.

The V call is TRBV6-5, the J call TRBJ2-7; tentative D call: TRBD2 (6 bases). The CDR3 loop spans 16 amino acids. V gave up 4 bases and J gave up 2 bases, with 18 bases separating them. Per the germline V gene, CDR1 is MNHEY and CDR2 is SVGAGI. CDR3 DNA: TGTGCCAGCAGTTTAAACATAGGGCGGGACCCCTACGAGCAGTACTTC. Translated: CASSLNIGRDPYEQYF.

The chain uses TRBV5-1 and TRBJ2-1, with D uncertain. This CDR3 has 14 amino acids. Per germline, CDR1 SGHRS and CDR2 YFSETQ. Trimming shortened V by 0 bases and J by 7 bases, and 11 bases separated the two germline ends. As DNA, the CDR3 is TGCGCCAGCAGCTTGGGACAAACGCTTAATGAGCAGTTCTTC. Protein: CASSLGQTLNEQFF.

This rearrangement joins TRBV18 to TRBJ2-7; 7 bases agree with TRBD1. Trimming took 2 bases from V and 5 from J; bases not matched to a gene: 9. There are 15 residues in the CDR3. CDR1 is KGHSH and CDR2 is LQKENI in the germline V gene. For the CDR3, the DNA is TGTGCCAGCTCACCAACGACCCTGGACAGGAACGAGCAGTACTTC. Protein sequence: CASSPTTLDRNEQYF.

J is TRBJ1-4 and V is TRBV19, with a weak D call TRBD1 (5 bases). This CDR3 is built from 13 residues. Germline-derived CDR1 and CDR2 are LNHDA and SQIVND (reference sequence). Trimming shortened V by 6 bases and J by 9 bases, and 14 bases separated the two germline ends. CDR3 protein: CASSDTGGQKLFF. CDR3 coding DNA: TGTGCCAGTAGCGATACCGGGGGACAAAAACTGTTTTTT.